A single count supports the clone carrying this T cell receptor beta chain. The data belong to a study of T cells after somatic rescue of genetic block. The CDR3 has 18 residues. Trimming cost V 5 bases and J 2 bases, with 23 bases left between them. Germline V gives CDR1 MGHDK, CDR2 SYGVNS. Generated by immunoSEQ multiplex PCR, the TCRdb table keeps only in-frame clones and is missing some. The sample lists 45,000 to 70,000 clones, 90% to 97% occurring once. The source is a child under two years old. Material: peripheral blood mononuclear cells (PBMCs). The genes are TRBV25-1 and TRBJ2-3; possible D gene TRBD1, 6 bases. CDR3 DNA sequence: TGTGCCAGCAGTCGGATTTCCAGGGGCGGTGGAACCACAGATACGCAGTATTTT. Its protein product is CASSRISRGGGTTDTQYF.